These 23 T cell receptor beta chains came from one sample sequenced in a study of cytomegalovirus exposure and HLA in healthy donors. 60 Vbeta and 13 Jbeta primers were used in PCR. Clones were read by immunoSEQ multiplex PCR, and TCRdb kept only the in-frame ones, dropping some. The table has some 120,000 clones, 70% to 90% seen once. Material: PBMCs. The receptors originated from a man aged 35 to 55 in good health and CMV-seronegative.

This sequence joins TRBV11-2 and TRBJ2-7; D not certain. The CDR3 runs 11 residues. Germline CDR1 reads SGHAT; CDR2 reads FQNNGV. V gave up 1 base and J gave up 6 bases, with 4 bases separating them. DNA of the CDR3: TGTGCCAGCAGCTTAGCGCGCGAGCAGTACTTC. Residues: CASSLAREQYF.

This rearrangement joins TRBV10-3 to TRBJ2-5; tentatively, D is TRBD2 (6 bases). Germline V gene sequence: CDR1 ENHRY, CDR2 SYGVKD. The CDR3 runs 13 residues. V lost 8 bases and J lost 2, with 12 bases in between. CDR3 coding DNA: TGTGCCATCGCCATGGGGGGACAAGAGACCCAGTACTTC. Translating gives CAIAMGGQETQYF.

The chain couples TRBV5-1 to TRBJ2-1; 9 bases map to TRBD2. Germline V gives CDR1 SGHRS, CDR2 YFSETQ. This CDR3 spans 16 amino acids. With V trimmed by 3 bases and J by 9 bases, 13 bases remained unmatched. The CDR3 loop is CASSSAGGGAFSEQFF. The CDR3 DNA follows: TGCGCCAGCAGCTCGGCAGGCGGGGGGGCCTTTTCTGAGCAGTTCTTC.

V is TRBV4-3 and J is TRBJ1-1; weak D call: TRBD1 (6 bases). The CDR3 has 14 residues. V shed 5 bases and J shed 4 bases, with 14 bases lying between them. Germline assignment: CDR1 LGHNA and CDR2 YSLEER. The DNA for the CDR3 is TGCGCCAGCAGCTCCCAGGTAGGGGGCACTGAAGCTTTCTTT. It is translated as CASSSQVGGTEAFF.

The chain couples TRBV9 to TRBJ2-3; 8 positions agree with TRBD2. CDR1 is SGDLS and CDR2 is YYNGEE in the germline V gene. J gave up 1 base and V 0 bases, and 1 base lay outside the gene matches. This CDR3 has 15 amino acids. CDR3 protein: CASSVGGGRTDTQYF. CDR3 DNA: TGTGCCAGCAGCGTAGGCGGGGGGCGCACAGATACGCAGTATTTT.

This chain links TRBV6-5 with TRBJ2-3; 7 bases line up with TRBD2. The CDR3 is made up of 14 amino acids. V shed 2 bases and J 2 bases; nucleotides not matched to a gene: 1. The germline V gene has CDR1 MNHEY and CDR2 SVGAGI. The CDR3 spells CASSYGGVTDTQYF. CDR3 nucleotide sequence: TGTGCCAGCAGTTACGGGGGGGTCACAGATACGCAGTATTTT.

The genes are TRBV28 and TRBJ2-6; D may be TRBD2 (5 bases). The CDR3 is 17 amino acids. Germline V CDR1 and CDR2: MDHEN, SYDVKM. The V and J ends lost 5 bases and 0 bases respectively, with 14 bases between them. The CDR3 DNA follows: TGTGCCAGCAGTCCCGCCGGGGTACCCTCTGGGGCCAACGTCCTGACTTTC. It yields the protein CASSPAGVPSGANVLTF.

This chain links TRBV5-1 with TRBJ1-5; D unresolved. Trimming took off 1 base at V and 6 bases at J, with 11 bases between the two ends. Germline values: CDR1 SGHRS, CDR2 YFSETQ. The CDR3 consists of 14 residues. The CDR3 loop reads CASSLTPGIQPQHF. The CDR3, as DNA: TGCGCCAGCAGCTTGACCCCGGGGATTCAGCCCCAGCATTTT.

V usage is TRBV27 and J usage is TRBJ2-7, with a weak D call TRBD2 (5 bases). The V end lost 5 bases, the J end lost 3 bases, and 23 bases lay between the germline ends. CDR3 size: 17 residues. The germline CDR1 and CDR2 sequences are MNHEY and SMNVEV (reference sequence). CDR3 in amino acids: CASSHRTSGRFYYEQYF. Written as DNA, the CDR3 is TGTGCCAGCAGTCACCGAACGAGCGGAAGATTCTACTACGAGCAGTACTTC.

The rearrangement uses TRBV19 and TRBJ2-5; a weak D match, TRBD2 (6 bases). The length of the CDR3 is 15 residues. The germline V and J ends were trimmed by 8 bases and 5 bases, with 21 bases remaining between them. Germline V gene sequence: CDR1 LNHDA, CDR2 SQIVND (reference sequence). The CDR3 DNA reads as TGTGCCAGTGGCCCCCGGAGGGCGGCGGGGGAGACCCAGTACTTC. Its protein product is CASGPRRAAGETQYF.

This chain links TRBV10-3 with TRBJ2-3; no firm D call. CDR1 and CDR2 from the germline V gene are ENHRY and SYGVKD. CDR3 size: 12 residues. V was shortened by 4 bases and J by 6 bases, with 8 bases between the two germline ends. In DNA form, the CDR3 reads TGTGCCATCAGTGTAGACTCCGATACGCAGTATTTT. This gives the protein CAISVDSDTQYF.

This chain links TRBV5-1 with TRBJ2-7; TRBD1 matches 7 bases. CDR3 length: 14 residues. V shed 0 bases, J shed 0 bases, and the junction held 0 bases outside the gene matches. Germline V gene lookup returns CDR1 SGHRS and CDR2 YFSETQ. As DNA, the CDR3 is TGCGCCAGCAGCTTGGGGGACAGCTCCTACGAGCAGTACTTC. Translating gives CASSLGDSSYEQYF. Supplemented by reference TRBV5-1 and TRBJ2-7, the full variable domain reads KAGVTQTPRYLIKTRGQQVTLSCSPISGHRSVSWYQQTPGQGLQFLFEYFSETQRNKGNFPGRFSGRQFSNSRSEMNVSTLELGDSALYLCASSLGDSSYEQYFGPGTRLTVT.

The chain is built from TRBV7-2 and TRBJ2-2; maybe TRBD2 (6 bases). Germline CDR1 is SGHTA and CDR2 is FQGNSA. The length of the CDR3 is 16 residues. The germline V and J ends were trimmed by 5 bases and 0 bases, with 13 bases remaining between them. The CDR3 protein is CASSTRTSPNTGELFF. The DNA for the CDR3 is TGTGCCAGCAGCACGCGAACTAGCCCGAACACCGGGGAGCTGTTTTTT.

This clone was recorded once. The chain has TRBV7-2 and TRBJ1-2; 7 nucleotides match TRBD1. The germline gives CDR1 SGHTA, CDR2 FQGNSA. The ends lost 5 bases at V and 5 bases at J; junction bases unmatched: 5. The CDR3 is 13 amino acids. The CDR3 region has the DNA TGTGCCAGCAGCGCGGACAGGCAATATGGCTACACCTTC. Amino acid sequence: CASSADRQYGYTF. Combining the CDR3 with reference TRBV7-2 and TRBJ1-2 gives the whole variable domain GAGVSQSPSNKVTEKGKDVELRCDPISGHTALYWYRQSLGQGLEFLIYFQGNSAPDKSGLPSDRFSAERTGGSVSTLTIQRTQQEDSAVYLCASSADRQYGYTFGSGTRLTVV.

The chain is built from TRBV27 and TRBJ2-7; D ambiguous. The CDR3 extends over 14 amino acids. V shed 0 bases and J shed 0 bases, with 6 bases lying between them. CDR1 is MNHEY and CDR2 is SMNVEV in the germline V gene (reference sequence). CDR3 nucleotide sequence: TGTGCCAGCAGTTTATCGGCCAACTCCTACGAGCAGTACTTC. Translated: CASSLSANSYEQYF.

The V gene is TRBV18, the J gene TRBJ2-5; a possible D gene is TRBD1 (5 bases). The CDR3 length is 15 residues. Trimming took off 2 bases at V and 5 bases at J, with 15 bases between the two ends. CDR1 is KGHSH, CDR2 LQKENI, per germline. CDR3 loop: CASSPILQAEETQYF. The CDR3 region has the DNA TGTGCCAGCTCACCAATTCTACAGGCGGAGGAGACCCAGTACTTC. The full variable domain, with the rest looked up from reference TRBV18 and TRBJ2-5, is NAGVMQNPRHLVRRRGQEARLRCSPMKGHSHVYWYRQLPEEGLKFMVYLQKENIIDESGMPKERFSAEFPKEGPSILRIQQVVRGDSAAYFCASSPILQAEETQYFGPGTRLLVL.

The chain carries TRBV5-1 and TRBJ1-1; a weak D match, TRBD1 (6 bases). Looked up from germline, CDR1 is SGHRS and CDR2 is YFSETQ. V was clipped by 4 bases and J by 4 bases, with 14 bases between them. This CDR3 is built from 14 residues. The CDR3 is CASSQQGIVTEAFF. The DNA for the CDR3 is TGCGCCAGCAGCCAACAGGGAATAGTCACTGAAGCTTTCTTT.

This clone was observed a single time. The V call is TRBV10-3, the J call TRBJ2-3, with 8 bases lining up with TRBD2. J was trimmed by 4 bases and V by 10 bases; bases with no gene match: 10. The germline gives CDR1 ENHRY, CDR2 SYGVKD. The CDR3 consists of 14 residues. CDR3 nucleotide sequence: TGTGCCACTTACGGGGGGGTGGGGCCAGATACGCAGTATTTT. It yields the protein CATYGGVGPDTQYF.

The rearrangement joins TRBV11-2 to TRBJ1-1, with D perhaps TRBD1 (6 bases). CDR1 and CDR2 from the germline V gene are SGHAT and FQNNGV. This CDR3 region has 18 residues. The V end lost 4 bases, the J end lost 0 bases, and 21 bases lay between the germline ends. The CDR3 loop is CASSSRGGFGQLNTEAFF. CDR3 nucleotides: TGTGCCAGCAGCTCCCGGGGAGGGTTCGGACAGTTGAACACTGAAGCTTTCTTT.

The chain recombines TRBV7-8 with TRBJ1-5; the D gene is possibly TRBD1 (5 bases). Trimming cost V 1 base and J 1 base, with 11 bases left between them. Germline-derived CDR1 and CDR2 are SGHVS and FQNEAQ. The CDR3 consists of 16 residues. CDR3 DNA: TGTGCCAGCAGCTTAGTGGAGGAGGGGAGCAATCAGCCCCAGCATTTT. Translated, it gives CASSLVEEGSNQPQHF.

The genes are TRBV27 and TRBJ2-4, with TRBD2 identical over 7 bases. V lost 9 bases and J lost 8; bases outside the gene matches: 22. Germline V gives CDR1 MNHEY, CDR2 SMNVEV (reference sequence). This CDR3 spans 17 amino acids. This CDR3 is CASRNIADSVGRDIQYF. The CDR3 coding sequence is TGTGCCAGTCGAAATATAGCGGACTCAGTTGGGAGGGACATTCAGTACTTC.

The V gene is TRBV5-4, the J gene TRBJ1-6; D is unclear. Trimming left V 4 bases short and J 6 bases short, with 11 bases between. This CDR3 is built from 14 residues. The germline CDR1 and CDR2 sequences are SGHNT and YYREEE (reference sequence). CDR3 nucleotide sequence: TGTGCCAGCAGCGCTGACATACTTAATTCACCCCTCCACTTT. Translated: CASSADILNSPLHF.

The chain is built from TRBV9 and TRBJ2-3; TRBD1 might be the D (6 bases). This CDR3 region has 13 residues. The V gene lost 4 bases and the J gene lost 6 bases, with 12 bases spanning the gap. CDR1 and CDR2 from the germline V gene are SGDLS and YYNGEE. The DNA for the CDR3 is TGTGCCAGCAGCCAGCGGACAGTGGATACGCAGTATTTT. This gives the protein CASSQRTVDTQYF.